This TCR beta chain was captured in a study of CD8 T cells in Susac syndrome. This CDR3 is built from 16 residues. With V trimmed by 3 bases and J by 0 bases, 5 bases remained unmatched. Germline lookup yields CDR1 SGHVS and CDR2 FQNEAQ. cDNA came from approximately 0.5 to 1 ug RNA primed by random hexamers. MiXCR was run by TCRdb on the immunoSEQ multiplex PCR reads, yielding one entry per CDR3 protein. Of about 210,000 distinct CDR3 sequences listed, approximately 95% are singletons. The chain is built from TRBV7-8 and TRBJ1-1; 9 bases are shared with TRBD1. The sequencing input was CD4+ T cells from PBMCs. This TCR was recovered from a human donor with multiple sclerosis. The CDR3 here is CASSFGTGIMNTEAFF. The CDR3, as DNA: TGTGCCAGCAGCTTTGGGACAGGGATTATGAACACTGAAGCTTTCTTT.